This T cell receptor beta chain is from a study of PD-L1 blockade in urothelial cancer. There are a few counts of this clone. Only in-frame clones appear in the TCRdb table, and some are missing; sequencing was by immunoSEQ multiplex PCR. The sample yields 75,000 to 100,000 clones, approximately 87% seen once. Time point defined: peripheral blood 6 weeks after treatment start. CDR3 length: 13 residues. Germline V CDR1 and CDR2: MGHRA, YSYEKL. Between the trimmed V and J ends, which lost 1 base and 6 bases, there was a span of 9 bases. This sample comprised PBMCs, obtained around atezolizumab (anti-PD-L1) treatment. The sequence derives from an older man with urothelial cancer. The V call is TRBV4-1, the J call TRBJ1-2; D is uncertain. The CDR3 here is CASSQGRVDGYTF. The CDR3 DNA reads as TGCGCCAGCAGCCAAGGCCGGGTAGATGGCTACACCTTC.